The clone carrying this T cell receptor beta chain has a count of ten or more. Unmatched junction bases numbered 8, after V lost 4 bases and J lost 6 bases. CDR1 and CDR2 from the germline V gene are MDHEN and SYDVKM. The CDR3 is made up of 15 amino acids. This entry is derived from a study of early T cells in non-severe SARS-CoV-2 infection. Individually, cDNA molecules had unique molecular identifiers attached to them. TCRdb called the 5' RACE reads again in MiXCR, with one record for every CDR3 protein. The data hold under 75,000 distinct CDR3 sequences, with about an eighth observed a single time.

J is TRBJ2-5 and V is TRBV28; 10 positions match TRBD2. The TCR sequence derives from an adult who was a healthcare worker with PCR-confirmed SARS-CoV-2 infection or an uninfected control (not recorded which). What was sequenced was whole blood. The CDR3: CASSSGSGGRKTQYF. The CDR3 region has the DNA TGTGCCAGCAGTTCCGGTAGCGGGGGGCGGAAGACCCAGTACTTC.